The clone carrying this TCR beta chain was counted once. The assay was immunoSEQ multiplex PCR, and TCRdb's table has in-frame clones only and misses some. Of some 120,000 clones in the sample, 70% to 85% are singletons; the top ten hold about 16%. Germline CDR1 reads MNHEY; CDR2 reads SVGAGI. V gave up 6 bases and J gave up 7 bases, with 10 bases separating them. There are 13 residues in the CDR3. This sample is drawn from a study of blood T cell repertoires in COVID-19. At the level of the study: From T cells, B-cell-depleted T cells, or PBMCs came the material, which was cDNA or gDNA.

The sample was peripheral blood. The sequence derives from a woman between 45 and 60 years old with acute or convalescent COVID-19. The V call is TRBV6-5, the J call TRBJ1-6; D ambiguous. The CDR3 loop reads CASSPGLNSPLHF. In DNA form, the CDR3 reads TGTGCCAGCAGCCCCGGGTTGAATTCACCCCTCCACTTT.